Below are 6 T cell receptor beta chains sequenced from a single sample in a study of T cells in localized non-small cell lung cancer. Sequencing used immunoSEQ multiplex PCR; TCRdb keeps in-frame clones, though not all of them. The sample yields under 40,000 clones, 90% to 95% seen once. The sequencing here drew on peripheral blood, taken before any cancer treatment. Every receptor here comes from a female donor of 60 years or more with stage I lung adenocarcinoma.

The chain combines TRBV5-4 with TRBJ2-3, with D uncertain. Per germline, CDR1 SGHNT and CDR2 YYREEE (reference sequence). V lost 5 bases to trimming and J lost 5 bases, with 6 bases between them. The CDR3 has 11 amino acids. Written as DNA, the CDR3 is TGTGCCAGCAGTTCCCAAGATACGCAGTATTTT. Protein product: CASSSQDTQYF.

The J gene is TRBJ2-6, the V gene TRBV7-3; D call uncertain. V lost 4 bases and J lost 5, with 21 bases in between. The CDR3 length is 18 residues. CDR1 is SGHTA, CDR2 FQGTGA, per germline. The CDR3 DNA reads as TGTGCCAGCAGCTGCACCACACGCTTACAAAGTCGGGCCAACGTCCTGACTTTC. It codes for CASSCTTRLQSRANVLTF.

This rearrangement joins TRBV19 to TRBJ2-3; D unresolved. The germline V gene encodes CDR1 LNHDA and CDR2 SQIVND (reference sequence). This CDR3 is 11 amino acids long. Trimming took off 1 base at V and 5 bases at J, with 1 base between the two ends. The CDR3 reads CASSIGDTQYF. The DNA of the CDR3 is TGTGCCAGTAGTATAGGAGATACGCAGTATTTT.

The gene calls are TRBV9 and TRBJ1-2; TRBD1 agrees at 10 bases. This CDR3 has 14 residues. In germline, CDR1 is SGDLS, CDR2 YYNGEE. V lost 1 base and J lost 8; bases outside the gene matches: 5. In nucleotides, the CDR3 is TGTGCCAGCAGCGTACGACAGGGGGCGCCCGGCTACACCTTC. Encoded protein: CASSVRQGAPGYTF.

The J gene is TRBJ1-2, the V gene TRBV5-1; TRBD1 aligns across 8 bases. Germline lookup yields CDR1 SGHRS and CDR2 YFSETQ. Germline trimming cut 0 bases from V and 7 bases from J; bases unmatched to any gene: 11. The CDR3 has 16 amino acids. The CDR3 loop is CASSLASKDREGGYTF. The CDR3 DNA is TGCGCCAGCAGCTTGGCCTCTAAGGACAGGGAGGGTGGCTACACCTTC.

The V call is TRBV5-4, the J call TRBJ1-1, with a possible D match to TRBD1 (6 bases). Between the trimmed V and J ends, which lost 4 bases and 1 base, there was a span of 11 bases. This CDR3 is 14 amino acids long. Germline CDR1 is SGHNT and CDR2 is YYREEE (reference sequence). The CDR3 DNA reads as TGTGCCAGCAGCCCTCAGGGGCCGAACACTGAAGCTTTCTTT. Its protein product is CASSPQGPNTEAFF.